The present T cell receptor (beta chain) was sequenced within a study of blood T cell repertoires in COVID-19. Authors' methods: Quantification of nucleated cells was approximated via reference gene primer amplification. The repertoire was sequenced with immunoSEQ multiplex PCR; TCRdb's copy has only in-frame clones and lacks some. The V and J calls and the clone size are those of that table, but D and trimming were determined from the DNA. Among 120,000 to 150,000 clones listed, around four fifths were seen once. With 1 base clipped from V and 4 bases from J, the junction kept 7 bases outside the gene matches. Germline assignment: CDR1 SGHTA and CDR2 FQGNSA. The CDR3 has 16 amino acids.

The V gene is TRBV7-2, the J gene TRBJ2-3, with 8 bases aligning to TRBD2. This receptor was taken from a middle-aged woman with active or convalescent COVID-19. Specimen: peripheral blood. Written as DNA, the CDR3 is TGTGCCAGCAGCTTAGTTTCGGGGGGGCCGCCAGATACGCAGTATTTT. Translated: CASSLVSGGPPDTQYF.